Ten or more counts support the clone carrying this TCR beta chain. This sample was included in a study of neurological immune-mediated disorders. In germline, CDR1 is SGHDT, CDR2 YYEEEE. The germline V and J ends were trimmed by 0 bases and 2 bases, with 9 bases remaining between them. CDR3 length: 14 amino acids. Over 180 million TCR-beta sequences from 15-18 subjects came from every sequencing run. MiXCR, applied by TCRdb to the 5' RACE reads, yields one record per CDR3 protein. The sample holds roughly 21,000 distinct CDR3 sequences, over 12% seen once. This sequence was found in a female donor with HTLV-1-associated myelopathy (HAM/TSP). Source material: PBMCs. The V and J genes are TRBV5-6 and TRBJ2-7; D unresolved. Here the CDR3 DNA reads TGTGCCAGCAGCTTGGCCGCGGACCCCTACGAGCAGTACTTC. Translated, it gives CASSLAADPYEQYF. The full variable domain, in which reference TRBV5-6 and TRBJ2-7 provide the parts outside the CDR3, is DAGVTQSPTHLIKTRGQQVTLRCSPKSGHDTVSWYQQALGQGPQFIFQYYEEEERQRGNFPDRFSGHQFPNYSSELNVNALLLGDSALYLCASSLAADPYEQYFGPGTRLTVT.